This T cell receptor beta chain originates from a study of blood T cell repertoires in COVID-19. CDR3 length: 13 residues. The germline CDR1 and CDR2 sequences are LNHDA and SQIVND (reference sequence). The V gene lost 4 bases and the J gene lost 0 bases, with 7 bases spanning the gap. Only in-frame clones appear in the TCRdb table, and some are missing; sequencing was by immunoSEQ multiplex PCR. Of 65,000 or so clones listed, 75% to 90% are singletons. The sequenced sample consisted of peripheral blood. This clonotype was sampled from a man aged 30 to 39 with COVID-19, enrolled during active disease. The chain couples TRBV19 to TRBJ2-7, with D perhaps TRBD2 (5 bases). The CDR3 sequence: CASSSGLSYEQYF. CDR3 DNA sequence: TGTGCCAGTAGTAGCGGACTCTCCTACGAGCAGTACTTC.